This TCR beta chain was obtained from a study of blood T cells in healthy people across ages. A second 7 to 11 cycle PCR used barcoded and J-beta primers. CDR3-containing paired-end reads numbered at least 2.5 million in each sample. TCRdb processed the 5' RACE reads anew with MiXCR; each CDR3 protein has one entry. The sample has about 1.5 million distinct CDR3 sequences, approximately 42% seen once. Every donor gave 9 to 10 milliliters of peripheral blood. To note about this clonotype: Antigen specificity is unknown. Germline and junction disagree at one end, which may indicate a read error.

Overall study findings and caveats: Roughly linear declines in TCR beta diversity per million T cells occurred with age.

The CDR3 totals 15 residues. CDR1 SGHRS and CDR2 YFSETQ come from the germline V gene. This clonotype was obtained from a woman aged 18-35 years in good health. The chain couples TRBV5-1 to TRBJ1-2, with TRBD1 matching over 7 bases. The sample was blood. The CDR3 loop reads CASSFQIGQEDGHTF. In DNA form, the CDR3 reads TGCGCCAGCAGCTTCCAAATAGGACAGGAGGATGGCCACACCTTC.